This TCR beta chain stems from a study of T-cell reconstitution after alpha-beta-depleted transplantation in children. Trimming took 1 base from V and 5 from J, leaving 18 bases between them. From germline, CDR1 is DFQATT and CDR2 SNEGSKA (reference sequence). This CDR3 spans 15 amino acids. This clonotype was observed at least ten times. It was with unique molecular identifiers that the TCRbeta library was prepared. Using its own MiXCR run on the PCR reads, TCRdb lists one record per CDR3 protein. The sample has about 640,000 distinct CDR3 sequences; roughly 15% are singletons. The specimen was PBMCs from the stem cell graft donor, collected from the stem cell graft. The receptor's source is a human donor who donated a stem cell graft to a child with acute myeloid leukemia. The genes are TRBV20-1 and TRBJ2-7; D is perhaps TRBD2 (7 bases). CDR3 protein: CSARGLGGLSDEQYF. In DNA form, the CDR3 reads TGCAGTGCTAGAGGTTTGGGGGGGCTCAGCGACGAGCAGTACTTC.